The 10 T cell receptor beta chains in this list originate from one sample, sequenced in a study of CD8+ T cells in alopecia areata. Sample treatment: oral pan-JAK inhibitor, 5-10 mg twice daily. Extracted from the samples, RNA was reverse transcribed into cDNA to serve as the sequencing template. Libraries were prepared by immunoSEQ multiplex PCR; TCRdb keeps only in-frame clonotypes and omits some of them. The table lists about 200,000 clones, 55% to 70% of them singletons. Source: CD4+ T cells sorted from blood, taken at week 24, from a patient treated with tofacitinib. Receptors originate from a human donor with alopecia areata.

This clone was seen only a few times. One junction end disagrees with the germline gene, perhaps due to a read error. This rearrangement joins TRBV7-9 to TRBJ1-2; D uncertain. Germline CDR1 is SEHNR and CDR2 is FQNEAQ (reference sequence). The CDR3 has 11 amino acids. The CDR3 DNA reads as TGTGCCAGCAGCACAAAATCCGGGCCCCACTTC. This codes for CASSTKSGPHF. The full variable domain, rest sourced from reference TRBV7-9 and TRBJ1-2, is DTGVSQNPRHKITKRGQNVTFRCDPISEHNRLYWYRQTLGQGPEFLTYFQNEAQLEKSRLLSDRFSAERPKGSFSTLEIQRTEQGDSAMYLCASSTKSGPHFGSGTRLTVV.

The chain uses TRBV7-2 and TRBJ1-5; 7 bases map to TRBD1. The V gene end was trimmed by 6 bases and the J gene end by 5 bases; junction bases not matched to a gene: 7. Germline V gives CDR1 SGHTA, CDR2 FQGNSA. The CDR3 contains 14 residues. The CDR3 loop reads CASSLRQGDQPQHF. DNA for the CDR3: TGTGCCAGCAGTCTTCGGCAGGGGGATCAGCCCCAGCATTTT.

The table lists this clone with a few counts. V gene TRBV5-4 combines with J gene TRBJ1-1; 7 bases align to TRBD1. V lost 4 bases and J lost 8; bases outside the gene matches: 17. The germline CDR1 and CDR2 sequences are SGHNT and YYREEE (reference sequence). The CDR3 spans 16 residues. CDR3 region: CASSGMRQGLALEAFF. The CDR3 nucleotides are TGTGCCAGCAGCGGGATGCGACAGGGTTTGGCGTTGGAAGCTTTCTTT.

The chain employs TRBV6-5 and TRBJ1-2; D gene ambiguous. V lost 5 bases, J lost 2 bases, and 12 bases lay in between. The germline V gene has CDR1 MNHEY and CDR2 SVGAGI. The CDR3 extends over 14 amino acids. The DNA of the CDR3 is TGTGCCAGCAGTCGGGTTTGGGGAAACTATGGCTACACCTTC. Translation gives CASSRVWGNYGYTF.

The rearrangement joins TRBV7-9 to TRBJ2-5; D may be TRBD1 (6 bases). This CDR3 is 13 amino acids long. Germline CDR1 and CDR2: SEHNR and FQNEAQ (reference sequence). Trimming left V 1 base short and J 10 bases short, with 13 bases between. The CDR3 spells CASSLGGTGNQYF. CDR3 sequence (DNA): TGTGCCAGCAGCTTAGGGGGAACAGGGAACCAGTACTTC. Filled out from reference TRBV7-9 and TRBJ2-5, the complete variable domain reads DTGVSQNPRHKITKRGQNVTFRCDPISEHNRLYWYRQTLGQGPEFLTYFQNEAQLEKSRLLSDRFSAERPKGSFSTLEIQRTEQGDSAMYLCASSLGGTGNQYFGPGTRLLVL.

The J gene is TRBJ2-3, the V gene TRBV29-1; no firm D call. This CDR3 contains 12 residues. Germline V gene lookup returns CDR1 SQVTM and CDR2 ANQGSEA. Deletions cut 4 bases from V and 4 bases from J, with 9 bases between. CDR3 region: CSVGRQADTQYF. DNA of the CDR3: TGCAGCGTTGGCAGGCAGGCAGATACGCAGTATTTT.

The gene calls are TRBV29-1 and TRBJ1-1, with D maybe TRBD1 (6 bases). CDR1 and CDR2 (germline): SQVTM, ANQGSEA. The CDR3 has 12 residues. Trimming stripped 6 bases from V and 8 bases from J, with 16 bases between. In DNA, the CDR3 is TGCAGCGTCGGACCCTTTGACAGGGAAGCTTTCTTT. This encodes CSVGPFDREAFF.

The chain has TRBV29-1 and TRBJ2-5; a possible D gene is TRBD2 (5 bases). Trimming shortened V by 4 bases and J by 3 bases, and 15 bases separated the two germline ends. CDR3 size: 14 residues. Germline V lookup: CDR1 SQVTM, CDR2 ANQGSEA. CDR3 coding DNA: TGCAGCGTTGCGAGGGTTGGGGTAAAAGAGACCCAGTACTTC. Translated, it gives CSVARVGVKETQYF.

This clone was found a few times. This chain joins TRBV7-6 and TRBJ1-4; no firm D call. Germline lookup yields CDR1 SGHVS and CDR2 FNYEAQ. V lost 1 base and J 0 bases, leaving 6 bases between the germline ends. CDR3 length equals 15 residues. CDR3 in amino acids: CASSLGGTTNEKLFF. DNA for the CDR3: TGTGCCAGCAGCTTAGGAGGGACAACTAATGAAAAACTGTTTTTT.

CDR3 sequence reads: CASGSGTGIWSTDTQYF. CDR3 coding DNA: TGCGCCAGCGGGTCCGGGACAGGGATTTGGAGCACAGATACGCAGTATTTT. The chain carries TRBV5-1 and TRBJ2-3; 9 nucleotides align to TRBD1. The CDR3 runs 17 residues. The V gene's germline CDR1 is SGHRS and CDR2 YFSETQ. Trimming at V came to 7 bases and at J to 0 bases, leaving 12 bases not matched to a gene. The full variable domain, in which reference TRBV5-1 and TRBJ2-3 provide the parts outside the CDR3, is KAGVTQTPRYLIKTRGQQVTLSCSPISGHRSVSWYQQTPGQGLQFLFEYFSETQRNKGNFPGRFSGRQFSNSRSEMNVSTLELGDSALYLCASGSGTGIWSTDTQYFGPGTRLTVL.